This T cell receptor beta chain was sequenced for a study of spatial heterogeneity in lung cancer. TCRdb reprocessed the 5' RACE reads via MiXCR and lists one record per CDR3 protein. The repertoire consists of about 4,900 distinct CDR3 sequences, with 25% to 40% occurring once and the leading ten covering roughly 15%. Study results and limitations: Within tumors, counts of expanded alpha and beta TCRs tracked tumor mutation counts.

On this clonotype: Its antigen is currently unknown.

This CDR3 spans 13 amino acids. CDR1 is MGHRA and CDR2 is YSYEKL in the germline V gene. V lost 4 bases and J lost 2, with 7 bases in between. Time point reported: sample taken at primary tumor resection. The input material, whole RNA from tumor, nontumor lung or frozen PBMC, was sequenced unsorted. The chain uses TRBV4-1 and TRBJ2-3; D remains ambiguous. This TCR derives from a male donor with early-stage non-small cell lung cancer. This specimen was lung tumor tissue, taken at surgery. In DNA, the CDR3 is TGCGCCAGCAGCCTCCAATCCACAGATACGCAGTATTTT. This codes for CASSLQSTDTQYF.